What follows are 28 T cell receptor beta chains derived from one specimen sequenced in a study of blood T cell repertoires in COVID-19. TCRdb's copy holds only in-frame clones and misses some; the assay was immunoSEQ multiplex PCR. This table holds some 110,000 clones, 84% found once. Sequencing was performed on PBMCs or T cells enriched from blood (not recorded which). The receptor source for this set is a woman in her thirties who had recovered from COVID-19.

This chain joins TRBV4-2 and TRBJ1-5, with D perhaps matching TRBD1 (5 bases). Trimming stripped 1 base from V and 0 bases from J, with 10 bases between. This CDR3 comprises 16 residues. CDR1 and CDR2 (germline): LGHNA, YNFKEQ. The CDR3 region has the DNA TGTGCCAGCAGCCAAGCGGGGGGGTATAGCAATCAGCCCCAGCATTTT. It encodes CASSQAGGYSNQPQHF.

The J gene is TRBJ2-3, the V gene TRBV29-1, with 11 bases aligning to TRBD1. The CDR3 contains 15 residues. CDR1 and CDR2 from the germline V gene are SQVTM and ANQGSEA. Trimming at V came to 7 bases and at J to 8 bases, leaving 14 bases not matched to a gene. The CDR3 reads CSGKPGQGASSTQYF. CDR3 coding DNA: TGCAGCGGGAAACCTGGACAGGGGGCTTCTTCTACGCAGTATTTT.

This clone appeared a few times. The rearrangement joins TRBV4-3 to TRBJ2-2; D might be TRBD2 (5 bases). Germline V gene sequence: CDR1 LGHNA, CDR2 YSLEER. Trimming removed 3 bases at V and 2 bases at J, with 16 bases between. The CDR3 sequence is 17 residues long. Written as DNA, the CDR3 is TGCGCCAGCAGCCACTCCTCCTGGGAGCCCAACACCGGGGAGCTGTTTTTT. Translating gives CASSHSSWEPNTGELFF.

This sequence joins TRBV29-1 and TRBJ2-5; 7 bases fit TRBD1. The trim removed 5 bases at V and 4 bases at J, leaving 7 bases unmatched. CDR1 SQVTM and CDR2 ANQGSEA come from the germline V gene. The CDR3 sequence is 13 residues long. CDR3 nucleotide sequence: TGCAGCGTTAGAGGGGGCATCGGAGAGACCCAGTACTTC. It translates to CSVRGGIGETQYF.

The V call is TRBV28, the J call TRBJ2-1; D is ambiguous. This CDR3 is 13 amino acids long. The germline gives CDR1 MDHEN, CDR2 SYDVKM. The V end lost 6 bases, the J end lost 0 bases, and 6 bases lay between the germline ends. CDR3 sequence (DNA): TGTGCCAGCAGAATAGACTCCTACAATGAGCAGTTCTTC. Amino acids: CASRIDSYNEQFF.

J is TRBJ1-6 and V is TRBV28, with 9 bases fitting TRBD1. CDR1 MDHEN and CDR2 SYDVKM come from the germline V gene. Trimming took 6 bases from V and 8 from J; bases not matched to a gene: 8. The CDR3 loop spans 15 amino acids. CDR3 protein: CASSTWTGVYSPLHF. In nucleotides, the CDR3 is TGTGCCAGCAGCACCTGGACAGGGGTCTATTCACCCCTCCACTTT.

The chain uses TRBV4-2 and TRBJ1-3, with 7 bases identical to TRBD1. The J segment lost 0 bases and the V segment lost 4 bases, leaving 15 bases of the junction unmatched. Germline V gives CDR1 LGHNA, CDR2 YNFKEQ. This CDR3 is 19 amino acids long. CDR3 in DNA: TGTGCCAGCAGCCGAACAGAAGGGGGCAGTATCTCCTCTGGAAACACCATATATTTT. Amino acids: CASSRTEGGSISSGNTIYF.

V usage is TRBV6-6 and J usage is TRBJ2-1, with unresolved D. Germline lookup yields CDR1 MNHNY and CDR2 SVGAGI (reference sequence). The CDR3 sequence is 14 residues long. Trimming stripped 0 bases from V and 13 bases from J, with 16 bases between. CDR3 DNA sequence: TGTGCCAGCAGTTACTCGACGGCTGACTCTTCTCAGTTCTTC. As protein: CASSYSTADSSQFF.

The chain links TRBV7-2 to TRBJ1-2; 7 positions match TRBD1. The CDR3 is 17 amino acids. V trimming: 4 bases; J trimming: 4 bases; junction bases outside the gene matches: 15. Germline CDR1 reads SGHTA; CDR2 reads FQGNSA. The CDR3 DNA is TGTGCCAGCAGCTATGCCTCGACAGGGTCCTCAGGCTATGGCTACACCTTC. Translated, it gives CASSYASTGSSGYGYTF.

The rearrangement uses TRBV5-4 and TRBJ1-2, with D tentatively TRBD1 (6 bases). This CDR3 has 14 residues. Germline V lookup: CDR1 SGHNT, CDR2 YYREEE (reference sequence). Trimming took 4 bases from V and 4 from J, leaving 14 bases between them. For the CDR3, the DNA is TGTGCCAGCAGCCTCCGGGGGGCCCCCTATGGCTACACCTTC. Protein: CASSLRGAPYGYTF.

The chain joins TRBV7-9 to TRBJ1-1, with 7 bases aligning to TRBD1. From germline, CDR1 is SEHNR and CDR2 FQNEAQ (reference sequence). V gave up 5 bases and J gave up 0 bases; unmatched junction bases: 9. CDR3 length: 16 residues. The CDR3 DNA reads TGTGCCAGCAGCCTTCGACAGGGCCCTATGAACACTGAAGCTTTCTTT. Amino acids: CASSLRQGPMNTEAFF. The full variable domain, rest sourced from reference TRBV7-9 and TRBJ1-1, is DTGVSQNPRHKITKRGQNVTFRCDPISEHNRLYWYRQTLGQGPEFLTYFQNEAQLEKSRLLSDRFSAERPKGSFSTLEIQRTEQGDSAMYLCASSLRQGPMNTEAFFGQGTRLTVV.

The rearrangement joins TRBV6-2 or TRBV6-3 to TRBJ1-2, with TRBD1 identical over 8 bases. Germline V CDR1 and CDR2: MNHEY, SVGEGT. This CDR3 contains 14 residues. Germline trimming cut 2 bases from V and 3 bases from J; bases unmatched to any gene: 2. The CDR3 protein is CASSYQDRDYGYTF. DNA of the CDR3: TGTGCCAGCAGTTACCAGGACAGGGACTATGGCTACACCTTC.

The chain links TRBV6-6 to TRBJ2-2; no clear D. Germline V gene data show CDR1 as MNHNY and CDR2 as SVGAGI (reference sequence). The CDR3 spans 14 residues. The V gene lost 1 base and the J gene lost 1 base, with 4 bases spanning the gap. For the CDR3, the DNA is TGTGCCAGCAGTTACTACTGGAACACCGGGGAGCTGTTTTTT. It translates to CASSYYWNTGELFF.

J is TRBJ2-7 and V is TRBV6-2 or TRBV6-3; tentatively, D is TRBD1 (5 bases). The CDR3 extends over 13 amino acids. Trimming pared 5 bases from V and 6 bases from J, leaving 14 bases between. CDR1 and CDR2 from the germline V gene are MNHEY and SVGEGT. CDR3 amino acids: CASSGYMGREQYF. The CDR3 nucleotides read TGTGCCAGCAGTGGCTACATGGGGCGCGAGCAGTACTTC.

The J gene is TRBJ2-7, the V gene TRBV28; weak D call: TRBD2 (6 bases). The CDR3 contains 15 residues. Trimming removed 5 bases from V and 1 base from J, with 15 bases in between. Germline V gene sequence: CDR1 MDHEN, CDR2 SYDVKM. The DNA of the CDR3 is TGTGCCAGCAGTAGCGGAGGGGACCTTTCCTACGAGCAGTACTTC. It is translated as CASSSGGDLSYEQYF.

As DNA, the CDR3 is TGTGCCAGCAGTTCCTATTTAGCGAACACCTACGAGCAGTACTTC. As protein: CASSSYLANTYEQYF. This sequence joins TRBV6-2 or TRBV6-3 and TRBJ2-7; a possible D gene is TRBD2 (5 bases). Germline assignment: CDR1 MNHEY and CDR2 SVGEGT. The CDR3 extends over 15 amino acids. The germline V and J ends were trimmed by 4 bases and 2 bases, with 15 bases remaining between them.

The gene calls are TRBV11-2 and TRBJ1-6; D gene uncertain. V lost 0 bases, J lost 9 bases, and 12 bases lay in between. In germline, CDR1 is SGHAT, CDR2 FQNNGV. This CDR3 is 15 amino acids long. This chain's CDR3 is CASSLDLFGGSPLHF. The CDR3 DNA follows: TGTGCCAGCAGCTTAGATCTGTTTGGAGGTTCACCCCTCCACTTT.

The chain couples TRBV28 to TRBJ1-5; 7 nucleotides line up with TRBD1. From germline, CDR1 is MDHEN and CDR2 SYDVKM. The V gene end was trimmed by 1 base and the J gene end by 1 base; junction bases not matched to a gene: 1. The length of the CDR3 is 15 residues. The CDR3 DNA reads TGTGCCAGCAGTTTATTACAGGGGAGCAATCAGCCCCAGCATTTT. Amino acid sequence: CASSLLQGSNQPQHF.

This chain links TRBV7-2 with TRBJ2-1; 7 nucleotides align to TRBD1. The CDR3 is 19 amino acids. From germline, CDR1 is SGHTA and CDR2 FQGNSA. Trimming at V came to 2 bases and at J to 0 bases, leaving 13 bases not matched to a gene. DNA of the CDR3: TGTGCCAGCAGCTTATTTCTCGGGGCCGGACAGGCCTCCTACAATGAGCAGTTCTTC. Protein product: CASSLFLGAGQASYNEQFF.

The chain links TRBV6-5 to TRBJ1-3; D may be TRBD1 (6 bases). Trimming shortened V by 2 bases and J by 3 bases, and 8 bases separated the two germline ends. Germline V CDR1 and CDR2: MNHEY, SVGAGI. This CDR3 contains 14 residues. CDR3 nucleotides: TGTGCCAGCAGTTACGACAGGCGTGGAAACACCATATATTTT. As protein: CASSYDRRGNTIYF.

V is TRBV19 and J is TRBJ2-1; TRBD2 aligns across 11 bases. The germline V gene has CDR1 LNHDA and CDR2 SQIVND (reference sequence). CDR3 size: 15 residues. V dropped 7 bases and J dropped 7; count of bases not matched to a gene: 9. The DNA for the CDR3 is TGTGCCAGTATTCGGGCTAGCGGGAGGTGGAATGAGCAGTTCTTC. Translating it yields CASIRASGRWNEQFF.

V gene TRBV13 combines with J gene TRBJ2-1; D uncertain. This CDR3 has 15 residues. Germline V gives CDR1 PRHDT, CDR2 FYEKMQ (reference sequence). The V and J ends lost 5 bases and 0 bases respectively, with 11 bases between them. The CDR3 coding sequence is TGTGCCAGCAGCCGACGGGTTGGCTCCTACAATGAGCAGTTCTTC. Its protein is CASSRRVGSYNEQFF.

This clone was counted once. The chain combines TRBV6-2 or TRBV6-3 with TRBJ1-5, with 9 bases aligning to TRBD1. V lost 6 bases to trimming and J lost 6 bases; unmatched junction nucleotides: 6. Looked up from germline, CDR1 is MNHEY and CDR2 is SVGEGT. This CDR3 has 14 residues. CDR3 in amino acids: CASSPTGGSQPQHF. Written as DNA, the CDR3 is TGTGCCAGCAGCCCTACAGGGGGCAGTCAGCCCCAGCATTTT.

V usage is TRBV7-8 and J usage is TRBJ1-6; TRBD1 agrees at 7 bases. The CDR3 is made up of 14 amino acids. Trimming took 3 bases from V and 9 from J; bases not matched to a gene: 5. The germline V gene has CDR1 SGHVS and CDR2 FQNEAQ. CDR3 coding DNA: TGTGCCAGCAGCTTCGAGACAGGGATTTCACCCCTCCACTTT. Translated: CASSFETGISPLHF.

This sequence joins TRBV18 and TRBJ2-5; maybe TRBD2 (5 bases). This CDR3 is 15 amino acids long. The germline V and J ends were trimmed by 0 bases and 1 base, with 9 bases remaining between them. Germline CDR1 KGHSH, CDR2 LQKENI. The CDR3 coding sequence is TGTGCCAGCTCACCACCGTCGGGATTCCAAGAGACCCAGTACTTC. Its translation: CASSPPSGFQETQYF.

This chain connects TRBV5-1 to TRBJ2-5, with TRBD1 identical over 12 bases. CDR3 size: 16 residues. The trim removed 4 bases at V and 5 bases at J, leaving 9 bases unmatched. The germline gives CDR1 SGHRS, CDR2 YFSETQ. CDR3 sequence reads: CASSLAGTGGRETQYF. The CDR3 DNA is TGCGCCAGCAGCCTGGCCGGGACAGGGGGCCGGGAGACCCAGTACTTC.

This clone was recorded only once. V and J are TRBV6-6 and TRBJ2-5, with D maybe TRBD2 (6 bases). Germline assignment: CDR1 MNHNY and CDR2 SVGAGI (reference sequence). The CDR3 spans 18 residues. V lost 5 bases, J lost 4 bases, and 26 bases lay in between. The CDR3 region is CASSPPPKVAGGIETQYF. Written as DNA, the CDR3 is TGTGCCAGCAGTCCCCCCCCCAAGGTGGCGGGCGGGATAGAGACCCAGTACTTC.

The chain combines TRBV29-1 with TRBJ2-3; 7 nucleotides line up with TRBD2. This CDR3 is 13 amino acids long. V gave up 3 bases and J gave up 4 bases; unmatched junction bases: 4. Germline V gives CDR1 SQVTM, CDR2 ANQGSEA. The CDR3 DNA reads TGCAGCGTTGATCGCGGGAGTGCAGATACGCAGTATTTT. Its protein product is CSVDRGSADTQYF.